What follows are 16 T cell receptor beta chains derived from one specimen sequenced in a study of cytomegalovirus exposure and HLA in healthy donors. PCR employed 60 Vbeta and 13 Jbeta primers. Method: immunoSEQ multiplex PCR; TCRdb's copy keeps in-frame clones and lacks some. The data hold about 190,000 clones, with 65% to 85% observed a single time. The source material was PBMCs. These receptors were taken from a man aged 18 to 30 in good health and CMV-seronegative.

V gene TRBV6-5 combines with J gene TRBJ2-7, with 11 bases matching TRBD1. Germline V gene sequence: CDR1 MNHEY, CDR2 SVGAGI. V lost 6 bases to trimming and J lost 5 bases; unmatched junction nucleotides: 9. The CDR3 is made up of 15 amino acids. The CDR3 sequence: CASSFRDRGNHEQYF. The DNA for the CDR3 is TGTGCCAGCAGCTTCCGGGACAGGGGGAACCACGAGCAGTACTTC.

The rearrangement uses TRBV6-6 and TRBJ1-6; a possible D gene is TRBD1 (6 bases). CDR3 length equals 15 residues. The V gene's germline CDR1 is MNHNY and CDR2 SVGAGI (reference sequence). Trimming took off 8 bases at V and 1 base at J, with 12 bases between the two ends. The CDR3 loop reads CASGTGSSYNSPLHF. The CDR3 DNA follows: TGTGCCAGCGGAACAGGGAGTTCCTATAATTCACCCCTCCACTTT.

V and J are TRBV7-2 and TRBJ2-3; perhaps TRBD2 as D (6 bases). Trimming cost V 3 bases and J 1 base, with 20 bases left between them. The CDR3 has 18 residues. CDR1 and CDR2 from the germline V gene are SGHTA and FQGNSA. CDR3 amino acids: CASSFIGGRRDRTDTQYF. The CDR3 DNA reads TGTGCCAGCAGCTTCATTGGCGGAAGGCGGGACCGCACAGATACGCAGTATTTT.

The chain joins TRBV5-6 to TRBJ2-3; weak D call: TRBD1 (5 bases). The V and J ends lost 2 bases and 7 bases respectively, with 14 bases between them. The CDR3 has 14 residues. The V gene's germline CDR1 is SGHDT and CDR2 YYEEEE. CDR3 sequence reads: CASSLRGPVNTQYF. Here the CDR3 DNA reads TGTGCCAGCAGCTTAAGGGGTCCTGTTAATACGCAGTATTTT.

In nucleotides, the CDR3 is TGTGCCAGCTCACCTTCGGTGAACACCGGGGAGCTGTTTTTT. Translation gives CASSPSVNTGELFF. J is TRBJ2-2 and V is TRBV18; no clear D. This CDR3 is 14 amino acids long. The V gene's germline CDR1 is KGHSH and CDR2 LQKENI. V was pared by 3 bases and J by 1 base, with 6 bases between.

This chain links TRBV7-6 with TRBJ2-5; 9 bases fit TRBD1. The CDR3 contains 15 residues. The V segment lost 1 base and the J segment 2 bases; nucleotides outside the gene matches: 2. Per germline, CDR1 SGHVS and CDR2 FNYEAQ. CDR3 coding DNA: TGTGCCAGCAGCTTAGGGACAGGGGTACAAGAGACCCAGTACTTC. Amino acids: CASSLGTGVQETQYF.

The genes are TRBV12-5 and TRBJ2-2; D is possibly TRBD2 (6 bases). Trimming shortened V by 2 bases and J by 3 bases, and 10 bases separated the two germline ends. This CDR3 region has 15 residues. CDR1 and CDR2 (germline): LGHNT, FRNRAP. CDR3 sequence (DNA): TGTGCTAGTGGTTTGAATTCGGGGGACACCGGGGAGCTGTTTTTT. Translating it yields CASGLNSGDTGELFF. The whole variable domain, filled in from reference TRBV12-5 and TRBJ2-2, reads DARVTQTPRHKVTEMGQEVTMRCQPILGHNTVFWYRQTMMQGLELLAYFRNRAPLDDSGMPKDRFSAEMPDATLATLKIQPSEPRDSAVYFCASGLNSGDTGELFFGEGSRLTVL.

This clone was observed a few times. The chain has TRBV7-2 and TRBJ2-5; D is undetermined. Germline CDR1 reads SGHTA; CDR2 reads FQGNSA. CDR3 length: 15 amino acids. The germline V and J ends were trimmed by 2 bases and 4 bases, with 14 bases remaining between them. In nucleotides, the CDR3 is TGTGCCAGCAGCTTATTGCCCATTTCCGGAGAGACCCAGTACTTC. Amino acids: CASSLLPISGETQYF.

This chain joins TRBV28 and TRBJ2-4, with TRBD1 as a possible D gene (6 bases). Trimming cost V 8 bases and J 2 bases, with 22 bases left between them. Germline loops: CDR1 MDHEN, CDR2 SYDVKM. The CDR3 spans 17 residues. The CDR3: CASETGKWALTKNIQYF. The CDR3 DNA reads TGTGCCAGCGAGACAGGCAAGTGGGCTCTAACCAAAAACATTCAGTACTTC.

The chain joins TRBV29-1 to TRBJ1-1; 12 bases fit TRBD1. There are 15 residues in the CDR3. CDR1 and CDR2 (germline): SQVTM, ANQGSEA. After removal of 4 bases from V and 4 bases from J, the junction contained 7 bases not matched to a gene. In DNA, the CDR3 is TGCAGCGTTGTAGGGACAGGGGGCTGGGGCACTGAAGCTTTCTTT. Translation gives CSVVGTGGWGTEAFF.

The chain links TRBV10-3 to TRBJ1-5; D unresolved. V was shortened by 6 bases and J by 2 bases, with 11 bases between the two germline ends. Germline CDR1 reads ENHRY; CDR2 reads SYGVKD. CDR3 length equals 14 residues. CDR3 residues: CAISTDFGNQPQHF. The CDR3 coding sequence is TGTGCCATCAGCACCGACTTCGGCAATCAGCCCCAGCATTTT.

This clone was seen only a few times. CDR3 nucleotides: TGTGCCACCAGTAAGGCTAGCGAAAACATTCAGTACTTC. It specifies CATSKASENIQYF. The chain carries TRBV15 and TRBJ2-4; a weak D match, TRBD2 (6 bases). Trimming took 6 bases from V and 5 from J, leaving 11 bases between them. The CDR3 length is 13 residues. From germline, CDR1 is LNHNV and CDR2 YYDKDF (reference sequence). Full variable domain (remainder filled in from reference TRBV15 and TRBJ2-4): DAMVIQNPRYQVTQFGKPVTLSCSQTLNHNVMYWYQQKSSQAPKLLFHYYDKDFNNEADTPDNFQSRRPNTSFCFLDIRSPGLGDTAMYLCATSKASENIQYFGAGTRLSVL.

The J gene is TRBJ1-2, the V gene TRBV9, with 9 positions matching TRBD1. This CDR3 spans 15 amino acids. V shed 4 bases, J shed 8 bases, and the junction held 12 bases outside the gene matches. Germline loops: CDR1 SGDLS, CDR2 YYNGEE. CDR3 DNA sequence: TGTGCCAGCAGCCCGAGGGACAGGGCCCAGGGGGGCTACACCTTC. Amino acid sequence: CASSPRDRAQGGYTF. The full variable domain, completed using reference TRBV9 and TRBJ1-2, is DSGVTQTPKHLITATGQRVTLRCSPRSGDLSVYWYQQSLDQGLQFLIQYYNGEERAKGNILERFSAQQFPDLHSELNLSSLELGDSALYFCASSPRDRAQGGYTFGSGTRLTVV.

The J gene is TRBJ2-3, the V gene TRBV7-9, with 12 bases fitting TRBD2. Germline CDR1 reads SEHNR; CDR2 reads FQNEAQ (reference sequence). V lost 5 bases to trimming and J lost 2 bases; unmatched junction nucleotides: 2. The CDR3 is 15 residues long. The CDR3 region has the DNA TGTGCCAGCAGCCGGACTAGCGGGGCCACAGATACGCAGTATTTT. This encodes CASSRTSGATDTQYF.

J is TRBJ1-1 and V is TRBV5-1; 9 bases map to TRBD1. The ends lost 1 base at V and 4 bases at J; junction bases unmatched: 8. The CDR3 runs to 16 residues. CDR1 SGHRS and CDR2 YFSETQ come from the germline V gene. The CDR3 DNA is TGCGCCAGCAGCTTGACAGGGGGCGCATCGGGCACTGAAGCTTTCTTT. The encoded protein is CASSLTGGASGTEAFF.

The sample holds a few counts of this clone. The chain carries TRBV29-1 and TRBJ1-1, with D perhaps TRBD1 (5 bases). V lost 4 bases and J 4 bases, leaving 10 bases between the germline ends. This CDR3 is built from 12 residues. Germline loops: CDR1 SQVTM, CDR2 ANQGSEA. CDR3: CSVGREGTEAFF. CDR3 nucleotide sequence: TGCAGCGTTGGCAGGGAAGGCACTGAAGCTTTCTTT. Full variable domain (rest looked up from reference TRBV29-1 and TRBJ1-1): SAVISQKPSRDICQRGTSLTIQCQVDSQVTMMFWYRQQPGQSLTLIATANQGSEATYESGFVIDKFPISRPNLTFSTLTVSNMSPEDSSIYLCSVGREGTEAFFGQGTRLTVV.